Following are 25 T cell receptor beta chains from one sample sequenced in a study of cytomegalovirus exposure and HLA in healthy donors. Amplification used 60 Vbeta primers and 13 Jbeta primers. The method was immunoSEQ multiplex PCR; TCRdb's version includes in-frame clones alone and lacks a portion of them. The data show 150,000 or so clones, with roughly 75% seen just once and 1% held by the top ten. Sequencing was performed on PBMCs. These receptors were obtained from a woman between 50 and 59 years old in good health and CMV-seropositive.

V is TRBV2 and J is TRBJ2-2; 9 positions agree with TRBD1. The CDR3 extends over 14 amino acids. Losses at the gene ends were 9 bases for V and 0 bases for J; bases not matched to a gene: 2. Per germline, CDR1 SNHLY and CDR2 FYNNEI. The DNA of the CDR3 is TGTGCCAGTAGACAGGGGGCGAACACCGGGGAGCTGTTTTTT. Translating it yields CASRQGANTGELFF.

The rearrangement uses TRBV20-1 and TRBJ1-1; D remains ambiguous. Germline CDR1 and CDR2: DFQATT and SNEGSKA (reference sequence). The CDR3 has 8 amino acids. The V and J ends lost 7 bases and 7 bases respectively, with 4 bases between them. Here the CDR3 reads CSDSEAFF. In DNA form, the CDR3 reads TGCAGTGACAGTGAAGCTTTCTTT.

The CDR3 region is CASRPGQGRDYGYTF. The DNA of the CDR3 is TGTGCCAGCCGTCCGGGACAGGGAAGGGACTATGGCTACACCTTC. The chain joins TRBV27 to TRBJ1-2, with 9 nucleotides matching TRBD1. The CDR3 loop spans 15 amino acids. CDR1 and CDR2 from the germline V gene are MNHEY and SMNVEV (reference sequence). The V segment lost 8 bases and the J segment 3 bases; nucleotides outside the gene matches: 10.

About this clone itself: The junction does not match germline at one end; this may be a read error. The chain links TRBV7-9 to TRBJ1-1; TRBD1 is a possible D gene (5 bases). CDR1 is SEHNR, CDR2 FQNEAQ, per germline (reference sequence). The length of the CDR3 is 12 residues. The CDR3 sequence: CSSSPGLSEAFF. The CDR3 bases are TGTTCCAGCAGCCCGGGACTTTCTGAAGCTTTCTTT.

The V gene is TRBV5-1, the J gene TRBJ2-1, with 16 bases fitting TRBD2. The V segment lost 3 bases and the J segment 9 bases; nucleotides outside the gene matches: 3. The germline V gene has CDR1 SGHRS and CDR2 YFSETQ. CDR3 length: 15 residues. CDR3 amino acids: CASSSGLAGGLEQFF. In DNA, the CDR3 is TGCGCCAGCAGCTCGGGACTAGCGGGGGGGCTTGAGCAGTTCTTC.

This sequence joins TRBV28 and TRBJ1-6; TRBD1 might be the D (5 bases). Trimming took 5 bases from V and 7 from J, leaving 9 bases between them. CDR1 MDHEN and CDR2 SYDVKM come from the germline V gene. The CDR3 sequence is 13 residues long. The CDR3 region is CASSRQPNSPLHF. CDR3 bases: TGTGCCAGCAGTCGACAGCCGAATTCACCCCTCCACTTT.

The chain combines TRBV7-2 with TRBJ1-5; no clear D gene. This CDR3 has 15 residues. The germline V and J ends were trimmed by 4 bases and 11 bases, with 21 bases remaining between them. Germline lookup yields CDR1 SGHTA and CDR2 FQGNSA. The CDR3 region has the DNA TGTGCCAGCAGCTCGTCGACCCGGGCCGGCGGGGCCCAGCATTTT. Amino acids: CASSSSTRAGGAQHF.

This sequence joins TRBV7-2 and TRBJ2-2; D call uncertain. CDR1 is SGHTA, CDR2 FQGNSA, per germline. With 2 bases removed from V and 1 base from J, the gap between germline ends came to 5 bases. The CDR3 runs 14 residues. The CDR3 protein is CASSLIKNTGELFF. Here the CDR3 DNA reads TGTGCCAGCAGCTTAATAAAGAACACCGGGGAGCTGTTTTTT.

The CDR3 protein is CASSQTGMNTEAFF. CDR3 in DNA: TGTGCCAGCAGCCAGACAGGGATGAACACTGAAGCTTTCTTT. The chain couples TRBV9 to TRBJ1-1; 7 bases are a match to TRBD1. Germline V CDR1 and CDR2: SGDLS, YYNGEE. The CDR3 is 14 residues long. Trimming cost V 4 bases and J 0 bases; bases outside gene matches: 3.

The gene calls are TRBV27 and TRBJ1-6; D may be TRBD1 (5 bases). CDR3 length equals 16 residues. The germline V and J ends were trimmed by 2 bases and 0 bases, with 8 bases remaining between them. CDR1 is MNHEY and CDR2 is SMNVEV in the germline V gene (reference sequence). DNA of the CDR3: TGTGCCAGCAGTTTACGGGGGAGCTCCTATAATTCACCCCTCCACTTT. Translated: CASSLRGSSYNSPLHF.

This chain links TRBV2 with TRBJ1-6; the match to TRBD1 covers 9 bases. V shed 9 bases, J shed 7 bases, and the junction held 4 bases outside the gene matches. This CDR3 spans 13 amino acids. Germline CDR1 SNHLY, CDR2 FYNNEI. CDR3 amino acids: CASLDRGNSPLHF. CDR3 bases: TGTGCCAGTCTGGACAGGGGAAATTCACCCCTCCACTTT.

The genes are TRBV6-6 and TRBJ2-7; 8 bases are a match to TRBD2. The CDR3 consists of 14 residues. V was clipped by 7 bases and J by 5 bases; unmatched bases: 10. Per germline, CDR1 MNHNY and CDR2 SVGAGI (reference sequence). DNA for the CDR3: TGTGCCAGCAACCTGGGACTAGATTCCGACGAGCAGTACTTC. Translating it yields CASNLGLDSDEQYF.

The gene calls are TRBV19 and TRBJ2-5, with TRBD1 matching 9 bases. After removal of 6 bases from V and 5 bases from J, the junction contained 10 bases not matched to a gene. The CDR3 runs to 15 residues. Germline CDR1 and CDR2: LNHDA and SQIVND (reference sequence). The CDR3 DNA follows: TGTGCCAGTAGAGTGACAGGGGGGCCCTTGGAGACCCAGTACTTC. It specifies CASRVTGGPLETQYF.

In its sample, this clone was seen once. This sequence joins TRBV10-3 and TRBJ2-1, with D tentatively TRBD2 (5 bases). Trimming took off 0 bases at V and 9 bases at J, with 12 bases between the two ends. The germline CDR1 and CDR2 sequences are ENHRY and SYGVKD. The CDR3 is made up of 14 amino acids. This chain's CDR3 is CAISESGSSGEQFF. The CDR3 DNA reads TGTGCCATCAGTGAGTCGGGATCCAGCGGTGAGCAGTTCTTC.

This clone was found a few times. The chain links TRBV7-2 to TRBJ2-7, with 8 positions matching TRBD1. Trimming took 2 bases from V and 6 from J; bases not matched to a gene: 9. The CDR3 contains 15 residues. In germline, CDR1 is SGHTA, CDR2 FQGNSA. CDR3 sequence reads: CASSLSGRGRSEQYF. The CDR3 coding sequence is TGTGCCAGCAGCTTAAGTGGCAGGGGGCGTTCCGAGCAGTACTTC.

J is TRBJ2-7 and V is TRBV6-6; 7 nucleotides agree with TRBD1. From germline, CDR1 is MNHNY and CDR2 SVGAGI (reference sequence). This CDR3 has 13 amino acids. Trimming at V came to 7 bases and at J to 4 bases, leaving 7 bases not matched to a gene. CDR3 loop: CASTYSQGYEQYF. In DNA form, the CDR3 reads TGTGCCAGCACCTATTCACAGGGGTACGAGCAGTACTTC.

CDR3 sequence: CASSSIAGGGDTQYF. DNA for the CDR3: TGTGCCAGCAGTTCCATAGCGGGAGGGGGGGATACGCAGTATTTT. The chain recombines TRBV7-2 with TRBJ2-3; 11 nucleotides agree with TRBD2. J was trimmed by 6 bases and V by 6 bases; bases with no gene match: 8. Germline assignment: CDR1 SGHTA and CDR2 FQGNSA. This CDR3 has 15 residues.

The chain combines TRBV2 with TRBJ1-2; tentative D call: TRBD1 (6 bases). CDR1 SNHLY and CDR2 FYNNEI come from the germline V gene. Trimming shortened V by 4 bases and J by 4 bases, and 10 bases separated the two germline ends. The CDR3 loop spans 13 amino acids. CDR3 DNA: TGTGCCAGCAGTGCGGGACACGGCTATGGCTACACCTTC. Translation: CASSAGHGYGYTF.

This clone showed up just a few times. The CDR3 region is CASSSSGQGVQPQHF. For the CDR3, the DNA is TGTGCCAGCAGTTCCTCCGGACAGGGGGTTCAGCCCCAGCATTTT. The chain couples TRBV6-5 to TRBJ1-5, with TRBD1 identical over 10 bases. V gave up 4 bases and J gave up 6 bases; unmatched junction bases: 6. The CDR3 totals 15 residues. Germline V gene data show CDR1 as MNHEY and CDR2 as SVGAGI.

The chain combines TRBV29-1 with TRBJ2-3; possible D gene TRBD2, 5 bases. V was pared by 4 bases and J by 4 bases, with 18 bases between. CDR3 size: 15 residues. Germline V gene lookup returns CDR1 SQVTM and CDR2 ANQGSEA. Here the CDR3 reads CSVGFDVRGADTQYF. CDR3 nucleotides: TGCAGCGTTGGATTCGACGTTCGGGGTGCAGATACGCAGTATTTT.

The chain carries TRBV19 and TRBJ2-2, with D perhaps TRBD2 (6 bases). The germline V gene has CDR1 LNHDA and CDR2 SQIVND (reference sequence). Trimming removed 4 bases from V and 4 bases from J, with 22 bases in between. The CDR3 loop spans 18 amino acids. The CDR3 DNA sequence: TGTGCCAGTAGTACCTGGGACTCCTTAGGTGAGGGCACCGGGGAGCTGTTTTTT. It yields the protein CASSTWDSLGEGTGELFF.

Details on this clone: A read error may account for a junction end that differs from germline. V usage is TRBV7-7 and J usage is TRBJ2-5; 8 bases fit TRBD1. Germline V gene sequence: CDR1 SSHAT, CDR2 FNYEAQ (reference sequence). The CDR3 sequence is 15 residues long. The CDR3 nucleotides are TGTGCTAGCAGCCCACGAGACAGGGGCCCAGAGACCCAGTACTTC. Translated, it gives CASSPRDRGPETQYF.

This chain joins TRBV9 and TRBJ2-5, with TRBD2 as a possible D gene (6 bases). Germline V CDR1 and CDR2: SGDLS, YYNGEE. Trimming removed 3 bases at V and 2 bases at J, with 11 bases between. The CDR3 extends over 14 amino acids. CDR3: CASSAAGTQETQYF. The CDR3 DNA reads TGTGCCAGCAGCGCAGCAGGGACTCAAGAGACCCAGTACTTC. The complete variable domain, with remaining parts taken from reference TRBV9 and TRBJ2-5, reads DSGVTQTPKHLITATGQRVTLRCSPRSGDLSVYWYQQSLDQGLQFLIQYYNGEERAKGNILERFSAQQFPDLHSELNLSSLELGDSALYFCASSAAGTQETQYFGPGTRLLVL.

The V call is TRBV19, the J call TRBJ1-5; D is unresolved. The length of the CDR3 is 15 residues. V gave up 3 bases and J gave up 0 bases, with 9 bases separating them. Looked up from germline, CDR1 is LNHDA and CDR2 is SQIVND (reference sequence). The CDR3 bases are TGTGCCAGTAGTATCTTAGAAGATAGCAATCAGCCCCAGCATTTT. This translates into CASSILEDSNQPQHF.

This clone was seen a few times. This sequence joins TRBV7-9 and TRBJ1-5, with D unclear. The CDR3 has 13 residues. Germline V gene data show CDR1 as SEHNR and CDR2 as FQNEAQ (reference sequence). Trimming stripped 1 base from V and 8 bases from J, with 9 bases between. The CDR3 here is CASSLGLDEPQHF. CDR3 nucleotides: TGTGCCAGCAGCTTAGGACTCGATGAGCCCCAGCATTTT. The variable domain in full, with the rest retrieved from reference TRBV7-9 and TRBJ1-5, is DTGVSQNPRHKITKRGQNVTFRCDPISEHNRLYWYRQTLGQGPEFLTYFQNEAQLEKSRLLSDRFSAERPKGSFSTLEIQRTEQGDSAMYLCASSLGLDEPQHFGDGTRLSIL.